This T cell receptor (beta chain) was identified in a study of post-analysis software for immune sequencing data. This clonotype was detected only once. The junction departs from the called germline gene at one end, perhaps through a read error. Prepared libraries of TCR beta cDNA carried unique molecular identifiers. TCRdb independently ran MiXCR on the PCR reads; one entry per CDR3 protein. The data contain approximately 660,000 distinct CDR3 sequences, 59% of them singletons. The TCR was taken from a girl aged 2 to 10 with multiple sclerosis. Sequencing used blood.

CDR3 amino acids: CASSRLEEGTDTRYF. The CDR3 region has the DNA TGCGCCAGCAGCCGACTAGAAGAAGGCACAGATACGCGGTATTTT. This chain uses TRBV5-1 with TRBJ2-3; the D gene is possibly TRBD2 (6 bases). Germline values: CDR1 SGHRS, CDR2 YFSETQ. The CDR3 contains 15 residues.